The TCR beta chain under discussion was sequenced for a study of T cells in Graves' hyperthyroidism and ophthalmopathy. This clonotype was seen only a few times. CDR1 is SEHNR and CDR2 is FQNEAQ in the germline V gene (reference sequence). The CDR3 is made up of 16 amino acids. V gave up 5 bases and J gave up 6 bases, with 19 bases separating them. RNA transcripts were the template for amplifying TCR beta CDR3 regions. TCR CDR3 regions were first amplified by RT-PCR with HTBI primers. Each CDR3 protein gets one entry after TCRdb re-called the multiplex PCR reads with MiXCR. The sample lists approximately 430,000 distinct CDR3 sequences, about a sixth occurring once.

The sample consisted of blood. This chain links TRBV7-9 with TRBJ2-2, with D perhaps matching TRBD2 (7 bases). This sequence was found in a woman under 30 with Graves' hyperthyroidism. The CDR3 sequence: CASSPPGGLAPGELFF. The CDR3 nucleotides read TGTGCCAGCAGCCCCCCCGGGGGGCTAGCGCCCGGGGAGCTGTTTTTT. The variable domain in full, with the rest retrieved from reference TRBV7-9 and TRBJ2-2, is DTGVSQNPRHKITKRGQNVTFRCDPISEHNRLYWYRQTLGQGPEFLTYFQNEAQLEKSRLLSDRFSAERPKGSFSTLEIQRTEQGDSAMYLCASSPPGGLAPGELFFGEGSRLTVL.